Listed below are T cell receptor beta chains from one sample, sequenced in a study of cytomegalovirus exposure and HLA in healthy donors. Repertoires were generated with immunoSEQ multiplex PCR, while TCRdb's copy carries only in-frame clones and drops some. The sample lists approximately 150,000 clones, over 75% occurring once. The sequencing sample was made of PBMCs. These receptors were collected from a woman in her thirties in good health and CMV-seronegative. CDR3s include the opening cysteine and the closing phenylalanine or tryptophan. A D gene is named only where the DNA matches it firmly. Clone size, where shown, is once, few, many, or a class for clones that have expanded.

CASSPGDWGYGYTF,TGTGCCAGCAGTCCAGGGGATTGGGGCTATGGCTACACCTTC,-,TRBV6-6,-,TRBJ1-2
CASSPHDRGYGYTF,TGCGCCAGCAGCCCCCACGACAGGGGCTATGGCTACACCTTC,-,TRBV5-1,TRBD1,TRBJ1-2
CASSLVLAGGQDTQYF,TGCGCCAGCAGCTTGGTCTTAGCGGGAGGGCAAGATACGCAGTATTTT,once,TRBV5-1,TRBD2,TRBJ2-3
CASTRENTGELFF,TGTGCCAGCACCCGCGAAAACACCGGGGAGCTGTTTTTT,-,TRBV9,-,TRBJ2-2
CASSSRTGNPSTDTQYF,TGCGCCAGCAGCTCCCGGACAGGGAATCCTAGCACAGATACGCAGTATTTT,-,TRBV5-1,TRBD1,TRBJ2-3
CASSWDRDYGYTF,TGTGCCAGCAGCTGGGACAGGGACTATGGCTACACCTTC,-,TRBV2,TRBD1,TRBJ1-2
CASSQDFGQPNEQFF,TGTGCCAGCAGCCAAGATTTTGGACAGCCCAATGAGCAGTTCTTC,-,TRBV14,-,TRBJ2-1
CASSQFEGDDNYEQYF,TGTGCCAGCAGCCAATTTGAAGGGGATGATAACTACGAGCAGTACTTC,-,TRBV16,-,TRBJ2-7
CASGGLGYGYTF,TGTGCCAGCGGCGGGCTAGGATATGGCTACACCTTC,-,TRBV9,-,TRBJ1-2
CASARPHGEQFF,TGTGCCAGCGCCCGCCCCCACGGTGAGCAGTTCTTC,once,TRBV6-6,-,TRBJ2-1
CASSLAPGSNQGYTF,TGCGCCAGCAGCTTGGCTCCGGGATCCAATCAGGGCTACACCTTC,-,TRBV5-1,-,TRBJ1-2
CAIPPGDTQYF,TGCGCCATCCCGCCGGGGGATACGCAGTATTTT,few,TRBV5-1,-,TRBJ2-3
CASSEGGNYGYTF,TGTGCCAGCAGTGAAGGGGGCAACTATGGCTACACCTTC,-,TRBV2,-,TRBJ1-2
CASSATLNTEAFF,TGTGCCAGTAGCGCGACACTCAACACTGAAGCTTTCTTT,-,TRBV19,-,TRBJ1-1
CASSEGRISGTSWDEQYF,TGTGCCAGCAGTGAAGGGCGCATATCCGGGACTAGCTGGGACGAGCAGTACTTC,-,TRBV25-1,TRBD2,TRBJ2-7
CASSLGQGLSNQPQHF,TGTGCCAGCAGCTTGGGGCAGGGGTTGAGCAATCAGCCCCAGCATTTT,-,TRBV7-6,-,TRBJ1-5
CASSVGSVSRTGELFF,TGTGCCAGCAGCGTAGGCTCGGTTTCCCGCACCGGGGAGCTGTTTTTT,-,TRBV9,-,TRBJ2-2
CASSRGQNQPQHF,TGTGCCAGCAGCCGCGGACAGAATCAGCCCCAGCATTTT,many,TRBV5-8,-,TRBJ1-5
CASSLGTGTNYGQFF,TGCGCCAGCAGCTTGGGCACAGGGACGAACTACGGGCAGTTCTTC,-,TRBV5-1,-,TRBJ2-1
CASSVDSIRGGTDTQYF,TGTGCCAGCAGCGTAGACAGCATCCGGGGGGGCACAGATACGCAGTATTTT,-,TRBV9,TRBD2,TRBJ2-3
CASSSSSGTSGYNEQFF,TGTGCCAGCAGCTCATCCTCCGGGACTAGCGGGTACAATGAGCAGTTCTTC,-,TRBV5-4,TRBD2,TRBJ2-1
CASRAGIREQYF,TGTGCCAGCAGAGCGGGTATAAGGGAGCAGTACTTC,few,TRBV6-5,-,TRBJ2-7
CASSYSLVSRNEQFF,TGTGCCAGCAGTTACTCACTAGTTTCGAGGAATGAGCAGTTCTTC,-,TRBV6-5,-,TRBJ2-1
CAGDRPPYEQYF,TGTGCCGGGGACAGGCCCCCCTACGAGCAGTACTTC,-,TRBV30,TRBD1,TRBJ2-7
CASSRGGSRNEQYF,TGTGCCAGCAGCCGAGGGGGTAGTAGGAACGAGCAGTACTTC,-,TRBV7-2,-,TRBJ2-7
CASSESKLAGLNEQFF,TGCGCCAGCAGTGAGTCGAAACTAGCGGGTCTCAATGAGCAGTTCTTC,many,TRBV10-1,TRBD2,TRBJ2-1
CAWSVRGVKETQYF,TGTGCCTGGAGTGTACGGGGAGTGAAAGAGACCCAGTACTTC,few,TRBV30,-,TRBJ2-5
CASRTAQIAGELFF,TGTGCCAGCCGGACAGCTCAAATCGCCGGGGAGCTGTTTTTT,-,TRBV7-2,-,TRBJ2-2
CASSAGITGNQPQHF,TGTGCCAGCAGTGCCGGGATAACGGGCAATCAGCCCCAGCATTTT,-,TRBV6-5,-,TRBJ1-5
CASSRTATYEQYF,TGTGCCAGCTCACGGACAGCTACCTACGAGCAGTACTTC,-,TRBV18,-,TRBJ2-7
CASSLGGGYNEQFF,TGTGCCAGCAGCTTGGGAGGCGGCTACAATGAGCAGTTCTTC,-,TRBV5-4,-,TRBJ2-1
CASRKVPGRATEAFF,TGTGCCAGCAGAAAGGTCCCGGGGAGGGCCACTGAAGCTTTCTTT,-,TRBV11-2,-,TRBJ1-1